These T cell receptor beta chains were read from a single sample in a study of cytotoxic CD8 clonotypes in ibrutinib-treated CLL. Only in-frame clones appear in the TCRdb table, and some are missing; sequencing was by immunoSEQ multiplex PCR. The sample shows around 300,000 clones, around four fifths of them seen only once. This specimen consisted of PBMCs, obtained before ibrutinib treatment. The receptors shown here come from a human donor with chronic lymphocytic leukemia. Both conserved end residues are part of each CDR3. Each record gives: clone size, V gene, CDR3 length, J gene, D gene, CDR3 protein, CDR3 DNA. D genes are given only for firm matches. For some rows the clone size is stated as once, few or many, or as a class when expanded; others skip it.

size: -; V: TRBV5-4; length: 16; J: TRBJ2-7; D: TRBD1; CDR3: CASSRAPGQGTYEQYF; DNA: TGTGCCAGCAGCCGGGCACCGGGACAGGGTACCTACGAGCAGTACTTC
size: once; V: TRBV14; length: 13; J: TRBJ2-7; D: -; CDR3: CASSPWGNYEQYF; DNA: TGTGCCAGCAGCCCTTGGGGTAACTACGAGCAGTACTTC
size: -; V: TRBV27; length: 15; J: TRBJ2-2; D: TRBD2; CDR3: CASSWEGLNTGELFF; DNA: TGTGCCAGCAGTTGGGAGGGACTGAACACCGGGGAGCTGTTTTTT
size: -; V: TRBV5-1; length: 16; J: TRBJ2-5; D: TRBD1; CDR3: CASSLNRDRYQETQYF; DNA: TGCGCCAGCAGCTTAAATCGGGACAGGTACCAAGAGACCCAGTACTTC
size: few; V: TRBV9; length: 15; J: TRBJ1-1; D: TRBD1; CDR3: CASSVPGTGHTEAFF; DNA: TGTGCCAGCAGCGTACCCGGGACAGGGCATACTGAAGCTTTCTTT
size: -; V: TRBV9; length: 14; J: TRBJ2-7; D: -; CDR3: CASSVEAYSGEQYF; DNA: TGTGCCAGCAGCGTAGAAGCCTACTCGGGCGAGCAGTACTTC
size: once; V: TRBV5-1; length: 16; J: TRBJ2-7; D: -; CDR3: CASSLEWTGRGYEQYF; DNA: TGCGCCAGCAGCTTGGAGTGGACAGGGAGGGGGTACGAGCAGTACTTC
size: once; V: TRBV30; length: 16; J: TRBJ2-7; D: TRBD2; CDR3: CAWSMTSGRAGGEQYF; DNA: TGTGCCTGGAGTATGACTAGCGGGAGGGCCGGTGGCGAGCAGTACTTC
size: -; V: TRBV7-2; length: 18; J: TRBJ2-5; D: TRBD2; CDR3: CASSLWTSGRAREETQYF; DNA: TGTGCCAGCAGCCTATGGACTAGCGGGAGGGCCAGGGAAGAGACCCAGTACTTC
size: -; V: TRBV19; length: 13; J: TRBJ2-1; D: -; CDR3: CASSTGLYNEQFF; DNA: TGTGCCAGTAGTACGGGCCTATACAATGAGCAGTTCTTC
size: -; V: TRBV30; length: 12; J: TRBJ2-2; D: -; CDR3: CAWSFTSGELFF; DNA: TGTGCCTGGAGTTTCACCTCGGGGGAGCTGTTTTTT
size: -; V: TRBV5-4; length: 16; J: TRBJ2-3; D: TRBD2; CDR3: CASSSQTSGRAETQYF; DNA: TGTGCCAGCAGCTCACAAACTAGCGGGAGGGCCGAAACGCAGTATTTT
size: once; V: TRBV7-3; length: 14; J: TRBJ2-7; D: -; CDR3: CASSRGRNSYEQYF; DNA: TGTGCCAGCAGCCGCGGACGGAACTCCTACGAGCAGTACTTC
size: -; V: TRBV27; length: 16; J: TRBJ2-1; D: -; CDR3: CASSLFAFNSYNEQFF; DNA: TGTGCCAGCAGTTTATTTGCGTTCAACTCCTACAATGAGCAGTTCTTC
size: once; V: TRBV14; length: 18; J: TRBJ2-7; D: -; CDR3: CASSQYFRQPGASYEQYF; DNA: TGTGCCAGCAGCCAATATTTCAGGCAGCCTGGGGCCTCCTACGAGCAGTACTTC
size: -; V: TRBV30; length: 17; J: TRBJ2-6; D: -; CDR3: CAWTNARLNSGANVLTF; DNA: TGTGCCTGGACCAATGCTAGGTTAAACTCTGGGGCCAACGTCCTGACTTTC
size: -; V: TRBV6-1; length: 15; J: TRBJ2-2; D: -; CDR3: CASRRRSPDTGELFF; DNA: TGTGCCAGCAGGAGGAGAAGTCCCGACACCGGGGAGCTGTTTTTT
size: few; V: TRBV5-4; length: 12; J: TRBJ2-7; D: TRBD1; CDR3: CASSIGQGEQYF; DNA: TGTGCCAGCAGCATAGGACAGGGCGAGCAGTACTTC
size: -; V: TRBV9; length: 15; J: TRBJ2-3; D: TRBD2; CDR3: CASSAGTRVWDTQYF; DNA: TGTGCCAGCAGCGCCGGGACTAGGGTGTGGGATACGCAGTATTTT
size: -; V: TRBV19; length: 14; J: TRBJ2-1; D: -; CDR3: CASSIGLKVREQFF; DNA: TGTGCCAGTAGTATAGGCTTAAAAGTGCGCGAGCAGTTCTTC
size: -; V: TRBV4-3; length: 15; J: TRBJ2-7; D: TRBD2; CDR3: CASSQEVAGDYEQYF; DNA: TGCGCCAGCAGCCAAGAAGTAGCGGGGGACTACGAGCAGTACTTC
size: -; V: TRBV30; length: 13; J: TRBJ2-3; D: -; CDR3: CAWSSEITDTQYF; DNA: TGTGCCTGGTCTAGCGAGATCACAGATACGCAGTATTTT
size: -; V: TRBV29-1; length: 13; J: TRBJ1-1; D: -; CDR3: CSVVGGANTEAFF; DNA: TGCAGCGTTGTTGGGGGGGCGAACACTGAAGCTTTCTTT
size: -; V: TRBV11-2; length: 14; J: TRBJ2-7; D: -; CDR3: CASSAPDRYYEQYF; DNA: TGTGCCAGCAGCGCTCCAGACAGATACTACGAGCAGTACTTC
size: -; V: TRBV30; length: 13; J: TRBJ1-5; D: -; CDR3: CAWSPGGNQPQHF; DNA: TGTGCCTGGAGTCCAGGTGGAAATCAGCCCCAGCATTTT
size: -; V: TRBV7-6; length: 15; J: TRBJ2-2; D: TRBD2; CDR3: CASSRAGAGTGELFF; DNA: TGTGCCAGCAGCCGAGCGGGAGCTGGCACCGGGGAGCTGTTTTTT
size: -; V: TRBV5-6; length: 13; J: TRBJ2-7; D: -; CDR3: CASSLLQFDEQYF; DNA: TGTGCCAGCAGCTTGTTACAGTTCGACGAGCAGTACTTC
size: -; V: TRBV9; length: 16; J: TRBJ2-5; D: -; CDR3: CASSAIPGTPRETQYF; DNA: TGTGCCAGCAGCGCCATACCCGGGACACCTCGCGAGACCCAGTACTTC
size: few; V: TRBV6-1; length: 14; J: TRBJ2-2; D: TRBD1; CDR3: CASSNRGPGGELFF; DNA: TGTGCCAGCAGCAACAGGGGGCCAGGCGGGGAGCTGTTTTTT
size: -; V: TRBV5-1; length: 17; J: TRBJ2-4; D: TRBD1; CDR3: CASSLGQGQLAKNIQYF; DNA: TGCGCCAGCAGCTTGGGACAGGGCCAATTAGCCAAAAACATTCAGTACTTC
size: -; V: TRBV4-1; length: 20; J: TRBJ1-3; D: TRBD1; CDR3: CASSQPWSPSTGVPGNTIYF; DNA: TGCGCCAGCAGCCAACCCTGGTCCCCCTCGACAGGGGTACCTGGAAACACCATATATTTT
size: -; V: TRBV28; length: 15; J: TRBJ2-7; D: TRBD2; CDR3: CASSLSGTGSYEQYF; DNA: TGTGCCAGCAGTTTAAGCGGGACGGGATCCTACGAGCAGTACTTC
size: -; V: TRBV15; length: 14; J: TRBJ1-2; D: -; CDR3: CATSRGNANYGYTF; DNA: TGTGCCACCAGCAGAGGGAATGCAAACTATGGCTACACCTTC
size: -; V: TRBV10-3; length: 12; J: TRBJ2-2; D: -; CDR3: CAITDSTGELFF; DNA: TGTGCCATCACTGATTCGACCGGGGAGCTGTTTTTT
size: -; V: TRBV4-1; length: 13; J: TRBJ2-4; D: -; CDR3: CASSQDIPNIQYF; DNA: TGCGCCAGCAGCCAAGATATCCCAAACATTCAGTACTTC
size: few; V: TRBV6-5; length: 11; J: TRBJ1-1; D: -; CDR3: CASSSRSEAFF; DNA: TGTGCCAGCAGCTCAAGGTCTGAAGCTTTCTTT
size: -; V: TRBV29-1; length: 13; J: TRBJ1-1; D: -; CDR3: CSVEKQVNTEAFF; DNA: TGCAGCGTTGAGAAACAGGTGAACACTGAAGCTTTCTTT
size: -; V: TRBV9; length: 12; J: TRBJ2-1; D: -; CDR3: CASSVGGQGQFF; DNA: TGTGCCAGCAGCGTAGGGGGTCAGGGGCAGTTCTTC
size: -; V: TRBV6-5; length: 13; J: TRBJ1-1; D: -; CDR3: CASGGTGRTEAFF; DNA: TGTGCCAGCGGGGGCACAGGACGCACTGAAGCTTTCTTT
size: few; V: TRBV30; length: 13; J: TRBJ1-5; D: TRBD1; CDR3: CACDREGNQPQHF; DNA: TGTGCCTGCGACAGGGAAGGCAATCAGCCCCAGCATTTT
size: once; V: TRBV6-5; length: 15; J: TRBJ1-5; D: -; CDR3: CASSYSAGLNQPQHF; DNA: TGTGCCAGCAGTTACTCAGCAGGGCTTAATCAGCCCCAGCATTTT
size: -; V: TRBV15; length: 14; J: TRBJ1-2; D: -; CDR3: CATSRDPRGLRYTF; DNA: TGTGCCACCAGCAGAGATCCCAGGGGACTACGCTACACCTTC
size: -; V: TRBV4-2; length: 17; J: TRBJ2-2; D: -; CDR3: CASSPTGGVLRTGELFF; DNA: TGTGCCAGCAGCCCTACGGGGGGCGTATTAAGGACCGGGGAGCTGTTTTTT
size: -; V: TRBV15; length: 15; J: TRBJ1-3; D: -; CDR3: CATSSRPQSGNTIYF; DNA: TGTGCCACCAGCAGTCGACCCCAATCTGGAAACACCATATATTTT
size: -; V: TRBV27; length: 14; J: TRBJ1-1; D: -; CDR3: CASSSLEGNTEAFF; DNA: TGTGCCAGCAGTTCGTTGGAAGGTAACACTGAAGCTTTCTTT
size: -; V: TRBV5-6; length: 16; J: TRBJ1-3; D: -; CDR3: CASSLAPTDSGNTIYF; DNA: TGTGCCAGCAGCTTGGCCCCCACAGACTCTGGAAACACCATATATTTT
size: -; V: TRBV7-8; length: 17; J: TRBJ2-3; D: TRBD2; CDR3: CASSPDVGSGTTDTQYF; DNA: TGTGCCAGCAGCCCAGATGTGGGTAGCGGGACCACAGATACGCAGTATTTT
size: -; V: TRBV11-2; length: 14; J: TRBJ1-1; D: -; CDR3: CASSLGYGSDEAFF; DNA: TGTGCCAGCAGCTTAGGGTATGGGTCGGATGAAGCTTTCTTT
size: -; V: TRBV7-8; length: 18; J: TRBJ2-1; D: -; CDR3: CASSPLLPGKGSYNEQFF; DNA: TGTGCCAGCAGCCCACTCCTTCCGGGCAAGGGTTCCTACAATGAGCAGTTCTTC